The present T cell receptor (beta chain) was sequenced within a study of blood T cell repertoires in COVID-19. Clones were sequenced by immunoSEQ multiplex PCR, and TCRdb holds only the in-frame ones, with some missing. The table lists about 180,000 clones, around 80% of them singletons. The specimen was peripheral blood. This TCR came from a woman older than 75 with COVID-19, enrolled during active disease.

The DNA of the CDR3 is TGTGCCAGCAGCCCTCGGGGGGTCGGGGCCCAGTACTTC. Translated, it gives CASSPRGVGAQYF. The chain carries TRBV3-1 (or the pseudogene TRBV3-2) and TRBJ2-5; 7 bases match TRBD2. CDR3 length: 13 residues. Germline values: CDR1 LGHDT, CDR2 YNNKEL (reference sequence). Trimming removed 4 bases from V and 9 bases from J; junction bases left unmatched: 8.